This entry lists 16 T cell receptor beta chains sequenced from one sample in a study of blood T cell repertoires in COVID-19. Generated by immunoSEQ multiplex PCR, the TCRdb table keeps only in-frame clones and is missing some. This table holds about 80,000 clones, 80% to 85% found once. The sequenced sample consisted of peripheral blood. These receptors were collected from a man in his forties or fifties with acute or convalescent COVID-19.

The chain is built from TRBV19 and TRBJ1-5; 8 bases match TRBD1. The junction had 5 bases not matched to a gene; V was cut back by 3 bases and J by 4 bases. The V gene's germline CDR1 is LNHDA and CDR2 SQIVND (reference sequence). The CDR3 contains 15 residues. CDR3 loop: CASSIYNRGNQPQHF. For the CDR3, the DNA is TGTGCCAGTAGTATTTATAACAGGGGGAATCAGCCCCAGCATTTT. Full variable domain (remainder filled in from reference TRBV19 and TRBJ1-5): DGGITQSPKYLFRKEGQNVTLSCEQNLNHDAMYWYRQDPGQGLRLIYYSQIVNDFQKGDIAEGYSVSREKKESFPLTVTSAQKNPTAFYLCASSIYNRGNQPQHFGDGTRLSIL.

The V gene is TRBV7-2, the J gene TRBJ2-7; D call uncertain. The CDR3 is 11 amino acids. Germline V lookup: CDR1 SGHTA, CDR2 FQGNSA. The ends were cut back, 5 bases at V and 3 bases at J, with 5 bases in the middle. CDR3 bases: TGTGCCAGCAGCCCTAGCTACGAGCAGTACTTC. Translating gives CASSPSYEQYF.

This clone showed up just once. This chain connects TRBV7-7 to TRBJ2-1; the D is unclear. CDR1 is SSHAT, CDR2 FNYEAQ, per germline (reference sequence). The ends were cut back, 2 bases at V and 0 bases at J, with 11 bases in the middle. The CDR3 contains 16 residues. The CDR3 nucleotides read TGTGCCAGCAGCTTAAAAGGAAGGAGCTCCTACAATGAGCAGTTCTTC. This gives the protein CASSLKGRSSYNEQFF.

This clone was seen only once. CDR3 region: CASSQTGGSLGEQYF. CDR3 nucleotide sequence: TGTGCCAGCAGTCAAACAGGGGGCTCCCTAGGGGAGCAGTACTTC. The chain is built from TRBV28 and TRBJ2-7; 9 positions agree with TRBD1. J lost 7 bases, V lost 5 bases, and 12 bases had no gene match. CDR3 length: 15 amino acids. Germline-derived CDR1 and CDR2 are MDHEN and SYDVKM.

The chain carries TRBV7-3 and TRBJ1-2; weak D call: TRBD1 (6 bases). The CDR3 runs to 13 residues. V gave up 5 bases and J gave up 2 bases, with 9 bases separating them. Germline values: CDR1 SGHTA, CDR2 FQGTGA. The CDR3 DNA sequence: TGTGCCAGCAGCCCCGACAGGAACTATGGCTACACCTTC. The encoded protein is CASSPDRNYGYTF.

This clone has ten or more counts. The J gene is TRBJ2-3, the V gene TRBV29-1; 9 bases match TRBD2. The ends lost 4 bases at V and 4 bases at J; junction bases unmatched: 3. The germline CDR1 and CDR2 sequences are SQVTM and ANQGSEA. The CDR3 is 13 amino acids. CDR3 nucleotide sequence: TGCAGCGTTGCTGCTAGCGGGGCAGATACGCAGTATTTT. It encodes CSVAASGADTQYF.

The V call is TRBV5-1, the J call TRBJ2-5; 9 positions agree with TRBD1. The CDR3 contains 13 residues. The ends lost 4 bases at V and 6 bases at J; junction bases unmatched: 4. Per germline, CDR1 SGHRS and CDR2 YFSETQ. The DNA for the CDR3 is TGCGCCAGCAGCCGGACAGGGGCAAAGACCCAGTACTTC. It encodes CASSRTGAKTQYF.

V usage is TRBV5-1 and J usage is TRBJ1-2; D not certain. V lost 0 bases and J 5 bases, leaving 17 bases between the germline ends. Germline CDR1 is SGHRS and CDR2 is YFSETQ. The CDR3 is 16 residues long. The CDR3 here is CASSLEPSRNLYGYTF. Here the CDR3 DNA reads TGCGCCAGCAGCTTGGAACCCAGCAGGAATTTGTATGGCTACACCTTC.

In DNA form, the CDR3 reads TGTGCCAGCAGCTTAGGAGGGAGCCAGCGGGGGACCGGGGAGCTGTTTTTT. Residues: CASSLGGSQRGTGELFF. This rearrangement joins TRBV11-3 to TRBJ2-2; 8 bases agree with TRBD2. The CDR3 runs 17 residues. V was clipped by 1 base and J by 5 bases; unmatched bases: 9. Germline-derived CDR1 and CDR2 are SGHNT and YENEEA.

The V call is TRBV30, the J call TRBJ1-1; D is possibly TRBD1 (6 bases). This CDR3 is 11 amino acids long. With 4 bases removed from V and 4 bases from J, the gap between germline ends came to 7 bases. Germline-derived CDR1 and CDR2 are GTSNPN and SVGIG (reference sequence). The CDR3 nucleotides are TGTGCCTGGACAGGGGCCACTGAAGCTTTCTTT. It is translated as CAWTGATEAFF.

V and J are TRBV28 and TRBJ2-1; 7 positions agree with TRBD1. Germline V lookup: CDR1 MDHEN, CDR2 SYDVKM. The CDR3 is 13 residues long. Germline trimming cut 4 bases from V and 8 bases from J; bases unmatched to any gene: 5. The CDR3 is CASSSGGGYEQFF. In DNA form, the CDR3 reads TGTGCCAGCAGTTCAGGGGGTGGGTATGAGCAGTTCTTC.

There are a few counts of this clone. V and J are TRBV23-1 and TRBJ1-5, with D perhaps TRBD1 (6 bases). TRBV23-1 is given ORF status, its function remaining uncertain. The CDR3 totals 18 residues. V gave up 2 bases and J gave up 0 bases, with 17 bases separating them. DNA of the CDR3: TGCGCCAGCAGTCAACCACGGTCCAACAGGGTTAGCAATCAGCCCCAGCATTTT. Translating it yields CASSQPRSNRVSNQPQHF.

V usage is TRBV15 and J usage is TRBJ1-1, with TRBD1 identical over 7 bases. There are 15 residues in the CDR3. The trim removed 3 bases at V and 2 bases at J, leaving 6 bases unmatched. Germline V lookup: CDR1 LNHNV, CDR2 YYDKDF (reference sequence). DNA of the CDR3: TGTGCCACCAGCAGTGGGGGACAGTTAAACACTGAAGCTTTCTTT. It is translated as CATSSGGQLNTEAFF.

The chain recombines TRBV27 with TRBJ2-4; D is possibly TRBD1 (5 bases). Trimming left V 4 bases short and J 0 bases short, with 13 bases between. The germline CDR1 and CDR2 sequences are MNHEY and SMNVEV (reference sequence). This CDR3 has 16 residues. CDR3 region: CASSSPPGKAKNIQYF. In nucleotides, the CDR3 is TGTGCCAGCAGTTCGCCCCCAGGGAAAGCCAAAAACATTCAGTACTTC.

This clone was detected once. This chain connects TRBV30 to TRBJ2-5; 7 bases are shared with TRBD2. The CDR3 loop spans 14 amino acids. The J segment lost 1 base and the V segment lost 5 bases, leaving 7 bases of the junction unmatched. Per the germline V gene, CDR1 is GTSNPN and CDR2 is SVGIG (reference sequence). The CDR3 region is CAWGGEGFQETQYF. The DNA for the CDR3 is TGTGCCTGGGGCGGGGAGGGGTTCCAAGAGACCCAGTACTTC.

This rearrangement joins TRBV4-2 to TRBJ2-4; D is ambiguous. The length of the CDR3 is 12 residues. CDR1 is LGHNA and CDR2 is YNFKEQ in the germline V gene. V shed 4 bases and J shed 4 bases, with 5 bases lying between them. This CDR3 is CASSLHKNIQYF. The CDR3 nucleotides are TGTGCCAGCAGCCTACATAAAAACATTCAGTACTTC.